This entry is about one T cell receptor beta chain. The source of the sample is a study of technical replicates of blood from a few donors. Produced via immunoSEQ multiplex PCR; TCRdb's table is partial and in-frame only. The sample carries tens of thousands of clones, 90% to 95% recorded once. Germline CDR1 MNHEY, CDR2 SMNVEV (reference sequence). J gave up 4 bases and V 8 bases, and 11 bases lay outside the gene matches. This CDR3 is built from 15 residues. V and J are TRBV27 and TRBJ2-1; 7 bases line up with TRBD2. This sequence originates from a human donor in good health. The sample consisted of T cells isolated from PBMCs. CDR3 region: CASGGLAERYNEQFF. The CDR3 DNA sequence: TGTGCCAGCGGCGGTCTAGCGGAGAGGTACAATGAGCAGTTCTTC.